This T cell receptor (beta chain) was retrieved from a study of T cell responses to AZD1222 COVID-19 vaccine. Sequencing was performed with immunoSEQ multiplex PCR; in TCRdb, only in-frame clones are kept and a portion is missing. This table has 80,000 or so clones, nearly 90% appearing once. This CDR3 comprises 12 residues. Trimming took off 5 bases at V and 6 bases at J, with 11 bases between the two ends. Germline assignment: CDR1 SEHNR and CDR2 FQNEAQ (reference sequence). This TCR was recovered from an adult in good health. The sample consisted of peripheral blood, taken on day 0 of AZD1222 vaccination. This sequence joins TRBV7-9 and TRBJ2-7; D uncertain. CDR3 in amino acids: CASSRPGFEQYF. The DNA of the CDR3 is TGTGCCAGCAGCCGTCCGGGTTTCGAGCAGTACTTC. The complete variable domain, with remaining parts taken from reference TRBV7-9 and TRBJ2-7, reads DTGVSQNPRHKITKRGQNVTFRCDPISEHNRLYWYRQTLGQGPEFLTYFQNEAQLEKSRLLSDRFSAERPKGSFSTLEIQRTEQGDSAMYLCASSRPGFEQYFGPGTRLTVT.